This TCR beta chain emerged from a study of human T cells and chemical hapten exposure. Study-wide points: Patch test score was positively correlated with the counts of TCRs that had expanded at PT1.

This clonotype was seen more than once but under ten times. Its target is not known. MiXCR, applied by TCRdb to the RACE reads, yields one record per CDR3 protein. This sample yields about 190,000 distinct CDR3 sequences, of which about 22% are seen a single time; about 2.3% belongs to the top ten. After removal of 5 bases from V and 5 bases from J, the junction contained 6 bases not matched to a gene. Germline CDR1 is SGHTA and CDR2 is FQGTGA. The CDR3 sequence is 16 residues long. Regarding time point: patch test 3, about 24 weeks after DPC sensitization. Described treatment: therapeutic diphenylcyclopropenone sensitization with weekly scalp DPC. Alopecia patients, 18 to 70 years old and DPC-suitable, served as donors.

This TCR was sampled from a middle-aged woman with alopecia areata. Some clones in this sample may be carry-over from other donors' samples. This specimen was whole blood, taken in connection with sensitization to the hapten diphenylcyclopropenone (DPC). V gene TRBV7-3 combines with J gene TRBJ2-1; 13 nucleotides match TRBD2. The CDR3 spells CASSPTSGRGDNEQFF. Written as DNA, the CDR3 is TGTGCCAGCAGCCCCACTAGCGGGAGGGGTGACAATGAGCAGTTCTTC.